This T cell receptor beta chain was retrieved from a study of Ad26.COV2.S vaccination and SARS-CoV-2 variants. Treatment reported: 15 to 20 received Ad26.COV2.S at low or high dose, single or two shots; about five received placebo; per-sample allocation not given. It was on day 63 after the first vaccine or placebo injection that samples were taken. Clones were sequenced by immunoSEQ multiplex PCR, and TCRdb holds only the in-frame ones, with some missing. This table holds approximately 450,000 clones, 75% to 95% found once. The receptor was isolated from a person between 18 and 60 years old who received the Ad26.COV2.S COVID-19 vaccine or a placebo. Sequenced material: peripheral blood, taken in a trial of Ad26.COV2.S vaccine versus placebo.

CDR3 sequence (DNA): TGTGCCAGTAGTATCGGAGGAGGTCTGAATTCACCCCTCCACTTT. Encoded protein: CASSIGGGLNSPLHF. V gene TRBV19 combines with J gene TRBJ1-6, with unresolved D. The germline gives CDR1 LNHDA, CDR2 SQIVND (reference sequence). Trimming cost V 3 bases and J 7 bases, with 13 bases left between them. The CDR3 has 15 residues.